This entry lists 14 T cell receptor beta chains sequenced from one sample in a study of control samples from healthy donors and cancer patients. Clones were sequenced by immunoSEQ multiplex PCR, and TCRdb holds only the in-frame ones, with some missing. The table records over 40,000 clones, almost 90% of them present only once. The sequenced sample was PBMCs. Receptor source: a man between 50 and 59 years old with head and neck cancer.

The V call is TRBV2, the J call TRBJ2-3; TRBD2 aligns across 14 bases. From germline, CDR1 is SNHLY and CDR2 FYNNEI. Germline trimming cut 4 bases from V and 3 bases from J; bases unmatched to any gene: 6. This CDR3 spans 17 amino acids. This CDR3 is CASSVGLAGDWTDTQYF. CDR3 nucleotide sequence: TGTGCCAGCAGTGTGGGACTAGCGGGGGACTGGACAGATACGCAGTATTTT.

The rearrangement links TRBV28 to TRBJ2-3; 11 nucleotides line up with TRBD2. Germline assignment: CDR1 MDHEN and CDR2 SYDVKM. The CDR3 consists of 17 residues. Losses at the gene ends were 8 bases for V and 0 bases for J; bases not matched to a gene: 10. The CDR3 DNA sequence: TGTGCCAGCCCCCCCAGACTAGCGGGAAAAAGCACAGATACGCAGTATTTT. Translation gives CASPPRLAGKSTDTQYF.

V gene TRBV6-1 combines with J gene TRBJ2-3; maybe TRBD2 (6 bases). The CDR3 totals 16 residues. Germline assignment: CDR1 MNHNS and CDR2 SASEGT. V lost 4 bases to trimming and J lost 3 bases, with 17 bases between them. In DNA form, the CDR3 reads TGTGCCAGCAGTGCGTCCTTGGACGGGGGTACAGATACGCAGTATTTT. It is translated as CASSASLDGGTDTQYF.

This clone has more than one count but fewer than ten. V usage is TRBV7-9 and J usage is TRBJ2-3; D call uncertain. Deletions cut 4 bases from V and 2 bases from J, with 10 bases between. The CDR3 extends over 14 amino acids. Germline V gene data show CDR1 as SEHNR and CDR2 as FQNEAQ (reference sequence). CDR3 sequence reads: CASSSLGSTDTQYF. CDR3 DNA: TGTGCCAGCAGCTCCCTGGGGTCCACAGATACGCAGTATTTT.

The V and J genes are TRBV18 and TRBJ1-1; 9 nucleotides line up with TRBD1. The CDR3 totals 16 residues. CDR1 and CDR2 from the germline V gene are KGHSH and LQKENI. With V trimmed by 2 bases and J by 2 bases, 6 bases remained unmatched. CDR3 region: CASSPLGTGTNTEAFF. The CDR3 coding sequence is TGTGCCAGCTCACCATTAGGGACAGGGACTAACACTGAAGCTTTCTTT. Full variable domain (outside the CDR3, taken from reference TRBV18 and TRBJ1-1): NAGVMQNPRHLVRRRGQEARLRCSPMKGHSHVYWYRQLPEEGLKFMVYLQKENIIDESGMPKERFSAEFPKEGPSILRIQQVVRGDSAAYFCASSPLGTGTNTEAFFGQGTRLTVV.

This clone was recorded only once. The chain combines TRBV6-5 with TRBJ2-1, with a possible D match to TRBD1 (6 bases). This CDR3 has 12 amino acids. Trimming cost V 8 bases and J 9 bases, with 14 bases left between them. The germline CDR1 and CDR2 sequences are MNHEY and SVGAGI. As DNA, the CDR3 is TGTGCCAGCTGGCCCGGGACACTTGAGCAGTTCTTC. Its protein is CASWPGTLEQFF.

The chain couples TRBV7-9 to TRBJ2-7; 7 bases are a match to TRBD1. There are 16 residues in the CDR3. The ends lost 6 bases at V and 2 bases at J; junction bases unmatched: 13. Germline CDR1 is SEHNR and CDR2 is FQNEAQ (reference sequence). The DNA for the CDR3 is TGTGCCAGCAGTCAGACAGGGCCCGATTTAACCTACGAGCAGTACTTC. Translated: CASSQTGPDLTYEQYF. Full variable domain (missing parts from reference TRBV7-9 and TRBJ2-7): DTGVSQNPRHKITKRGQNVTFRCDPISEHNRLYWYRQTLGQGPEFLTYFQNEAQLEKSRLLSDRFSAERPKGSFSTLEIQRTEQGDSAMYLCASSQTGPDLTYEQYFGPGTRLTVT.

J is TRBJ1-1 and V is TRBV6-5; 8 positions agree with TRBD1. V dropped 5 bases and J dropped 0; count of bases not matched to a gene: 2. This CDR3 is built from 14 residues. The V gene's germline CDR1 is MNHEY and CDR2 SVGAGI. In nucleotides, the CDR3 is TGTGCCAGCAGTCCAGGGGGCTTGAACACTGAAGCTTTCTTT. It is translated as CASSPGGLNTEAFF.

The rearrangement uses TRBV19 and TRBJ2-1; TRBD1 might be the D (5 bases). The CDR3 sequence is 14 residues long. V lost 7 bases to trimming and J lost 6 bases, with 16 bases between them. Germline loops: CDR1 LNHDA, CDR2 SQIVND (reference sequence). This CDR3 is CASNMGQGLNEQFF. CDR3 coding DNA: TGTGCCAGTAACATGGGGCAGGGCCTCAATGAGCAGTTCTTC.

V and J are TRBV10-1 and TRBJ2-1, with 9 bases identical to TRBD2. The V and J ends lost 2 bases and 4 bases, in that order; junction bases with no gene match: 3. Germline CDR1 and CDR2: WNHNN and SYGVQD (reference sequence). There are 15 residues in the CDR3. CDR3 DNA: TGCGCCAGCAGTGAGGAAGCGGGAGGATACAATGAGCAGTTCTTC. It specifies CASSEEAGGYNEQFF.

V and J are TRBV3-1 (or the pseudogene TRBV3-2) and TRBJ2-5; D remains unclear. Germline CDR1 and CDR2: LGHDT and YNNKEL (reference sequence). The CDR3 extends over 12 amino acids. The V end was cut by 6 bases, the J end by 1 base, with 6 bases between. The CDR3: CASRVAQETQYF. CDR3 nucleotides: TGTGCCAGCAGGGTTGCCCAAGAGACCCAGTACTTC.

The chain joins TRBV19 to TRBJ1-4; weak D call: TRBD1 (6 bases). The CDR3 loop spans 15 amino acids. CDR1 and CDR2 from the germline V gene are LNHDA and SQIVND (reference sequence). With 6 bases removed from V and 4 bases from J, the gap between germline ends came to 15 bases. CDR3: CASSPSGGLNEKLFF. CDR3 coding DNA: TGTGCCAGTAGCCCCTCGGGGGGGCTTAATGAAAAACTGTTTTTT.

The chain uses TRBV7-9 and TRBJ2-2, with 9 nucleotides matching TRBD1. Germline-derived CDR1 and CDR2 are SEHNR and FQNEAQ (reference sequence). V was clipped by 5 bases and J by 4 bases; unmatched bases: 11. The CDR3 has 17 residues. Written as DNA, the CDR3 is TGTGCCAGCAGCCGCTCACAGGGGGCGCTGGTCACCGGGGAGCTGTTTTTT. This gives the protein CASSRSQGALVTGELFF. The complete variable domain, with remaining parts taken from reference TRBV7-9 and TRBJ2-2, reads DTGVSQNPRHKITKRGQNVTFRCDPISEHNRLYWYRQTLGQGPEFLTYFQNEAQLEKSRLLSDRFSAERPKGSFSTLEIQRTEQGDSAMYLCASSRSQGALVTGELFFGEGSRLTVL.

On this clone: The sample holds other DNA sequences that translate to the same CDR3. The chain recombines TRBV6-5 with TRBJ1-5; D is unresolved. Trimming left V 5 bases short and J 2 bases short, with 7 bases between. Looked up from germline, CDR1 is MNHEY and CDR2 is SVGAGI. The CDR3 is 13 amino acids. CDR3 protein: CASSRVGNQPQHF. The CDR3 bases are TGTGCCAGCAGTAGGGTAGGCAATCAGCCCCAGCATTTT.